What follows is one T cell receptor (beta chain) and its context. Its antigen is still unknown. No clone much larger than this one lies a single base away; base qualities are absent. The method behind the library was 5' RACE. A second 7 to 11 cycle PCR used a sample-barcoded 5' primer and a J-beta primer mix. Each TCR beta cDNA molecule received a unique molecular identifier from a template-switch 5' adaptor carrying 12 random nucleotides. Each sample yielded at least 3 million CDR3-containing paired-end reads. All of the RNA was converted into first-strand cDNA using the Mint cDNA synthesis kit, with a TRBC-specific oligonucleotide serving as the primer. Following uracil-DNA glycosylase treatment, a first 18-cycle PCR with universal primers M1SS and BC2_uni_R was performed on all cDNA. The study's processing was this. Each sample was normalized by randomly selecting 1 million high-quality reads, each carrying a distinct molecular identifier. Instead of being binned into consensus sequences, reads with shared molecular identifiers were discarded. CDR3 identification, clonotype clustering and error correction used MiTCR with a Q25 quality threshold and the strictest error-elimination algorithm. A nonparametric unseen species model with Euler transformation was used to estimate a lower bound on total TCR beta diversity. TCRdb handled the public reads itself, with Q25 trimming in fastp and clone calling in MiXCR, and kept productive beta chains. Rows with one shared CDR3 protein collapse into an entry with the most common genes and DNA. The V and J calls were determined by TCRdb, not by the authors. The sample has 1.8 million or so distinct CDR3 sequences on record, about 39% of them singletons. The top ten clones comprise about 23% of the sample.

The source of the sample is a study of blood T cells in healthy people across ages (dated by TCRdb to 2013 to 2016). Regarding the research as a whole: In model experiments, template switching captured about one uniquely barcoded TCR beta cDNA molecule for every two T cells. The study analyzed two additional independent replicas of 1 million unique cDNA reads from the same blood draw for two donors, one aged 18 to 30 and one aged 80 or older. Donors were grouped into four age groups: young (average approximately 16 years), middle-aged (39), aged (around 62) and long-lived (82). Using deep sequencing normalized with unique cDNA molecular identifiers, the study measured how TCR beta repertoire diversity changes with age. To avoid experimental bias, donors of different ages were spread randomly across the sequencing lanes. General conclusions and limits of the study: As age increased, observed TCR beta diversity per million T cells dropped in a roughly linear way, and a significant reduction was already evident by age about 40. Observed TCR beta diversity correlated strongly with the percentage of naive T cells measured by flow cytometry. The CMV infection status of donors was not known, potentially confounding age-related changes in expanded clonotypes. Bulk unsorted PBMC profiling prevented conclusive comparison of naive and antigen-experienced compartments. Total diversity estimates from one million sequenced T cells were considered lower bounds and underestimates. Compared with the aged group, the long-lived group had more naive CD4+ T cells, fewer expanded clones and increased TCR diversity, a pattern suggesting age selection.

Donors were under 40 systemically healthy Caucasian individuals from Russia aged roughly 6 to 100 years. Approximately 10 milliliters of peripheral blood were collected from each donor into EDTA-treated Vacutainer tubes. Ficoll-Paque density-gradient centrifugation was used to isolate PBMCs, with at least 6.5 million per sample. Trizol reagent was used to extract total RNA from PBMCs, with at least 5 micrograms per sample. For every donor, an aliquot of PBMCs went through flow cytometry to measure the percentages of naive CD45RAhigh/CD27high T cells. The sequence was obtained from a human donor in good health. Sequencing input: blood.

The CDR3 protein: CASSSWAGNTEAFF. The DNA sequence reads TGTGCCAGCAGCTCATGGGCAGGAAACACTGAAGCTTTCTTT. The chain is encoded by TRBV7-3 joined to TRBJ1-1; too little of a D gene remains to name it. The CDR1 and CDR2 encoded by the germline V gene are SGHTA and FQGTGA. V sheds 4 bases and J sheds 2 bases, leaving 11 bases between their ends. Measured from the cysteine to the phenylalanine, the CDR3 is 14 residues long. Just the 42-base CDR3 DNA is kept, in frame starting at base 1. With the rest looked up from the reference TRBV7-3 and TRBJ1-1 genes rather than sequenced, the full variable domain is GAGVSQTPSNKVTEKGKYVELRCDPISGHTALYWYRQSLGQGPEFLIYFQGTGAADDSGLPNDRFFAVRPEGSVSTLKIQRTERGDSAVYLCASSSWAGNTEAFFGQGTRLTVV.